The rows below give T cell receptor beta chains drawn from one sample of a study of identical twins. Each CDR3 protein is one row after TCRdb ran MiXCR on the 5' RACE reads. Among about 530,000 distinct CDR3 sequences, 20% to 25% were seen once, and the ten largest hold around 0.47%. These same data were also listed under a study on yellow fever vaccine responses in identical twins.

The sample taken for sequencing was CD4+ T cells sorted from blood. Source of these receptors: a woman between 18 and 29 years old in good health. The CDR3 runs from the conserved cysteine through the conserved F or W. D genes are given only for firm matches. Size is omitted from some rows. Given values are once, few, many or a class for expanded clones.

clone_size j_call v_call d_call cdr3_aa cdr3_nt
few TRBJ2-7 TRBV12-3/TRBV12-4 . CASSLSSRLDGQYF TGTGCCAGCAGTTTGTCTTCCCGCCTAGACGGGCAGTACTTC
few TRBJ1-4 TRBV20-1 . CSVLSGANEKLFF TGCAGTGTTTTGTCTGGGGCTAATGAAAAACTGTTTTTT
. TRBJ2-7 TRBV4-2 . CASSPWAGHEQYF TGTGCCAGCAGCCCTTGGGCCGGACACGAGCAGTACTTC
. TRBJ2-1 TRBV2 TRBD2 CASSEPGTSGSNEQFF TGTGCCAGCAGTGAACCTGGGACTAGCGGGAGCAATGAGCAGTTCTTC
few TRBJ1-1 TRBV20-1 . CSATEFTEAFF TGCAGTGCAACAGAATTCACTGAAGCTTTCTTT
. TRBJ1-1 TRBV7-6 . CASSLAPRETEAFF TGTGCCAGCAGCTTAGCGCCCAGGGAAACTGAAGCTTTCTTT
. TRBJ2-5 TRBV15 TRBD2 CATSRDLPGLVQETQYF TGTGCCACCAGCAGAGATCTCCCGGGACTAGTCCAAGAGACCCAGTACTTC
. TRBJ2-4 TRBV10-3 . CAISESLSQALAKNIQYF TGTGCCATCAGTGAGTCCCTGAGCCAGGCCCTAGCCAAAAACATTCAGTACTTC
few TRBJ2-1 TRBV5-1 . CASSLVPQAYNEQFF TGCGCCAGCAGCTTGGTTCCCCAAGCCTACAATGAGCAGTTCTTC
. TRBJ1-4 TRBV7-9 . CASSIITGNEKLFF TGTGCCAGCAGCATTATCACAGGGAATGAAAAACTGTTTTTT
few TRBJ2-7 TRBV5-1 TRBD2 CASSQGLAGVDEQYF TGCGCCAGCAGCCAGGGACTAGCGGGAGTAGACGAGCAGTACTTC
few TRBJ2-1 TRBV10-3 TRBD1 CAISHPGQGSNEQFF TGTGCCATCAGCCACCCGGGACAGGGTTCTAATGAGCAGTTCTTC
. TRBJ2-3 TRBV5-1 TRBD1 CASFLGQGAEDTQYF TGCGCCAGCTTTTTGGGACAGGGGGCTGAAGATACGCAGTATTTT
. TRBJ2-7 TRBV10-3 TRBD1 CAISESTGDEQYF TGTGCCATCAGTGAGTCGACAGGGGACGAGCAGTACTTC
. TRBJ2-1 TRBV6-5 TRBD2 CASSYSIRAAGYNEQFF TGTGCCAGCAGTTACTCGATCCGAGCAGCGGGGTACAATGAGCAGTTCTTC
few TRBJ1-1 TRBV6-2/TRBV6-3 . CASSHGQLNTEAFF TGTGCCAGCAGCCACGGCCAGTTGAACACTGAAGCTTTCTTT
. TRBJ2-7 TRBV6-4 TRBD1 CASNRTGLFFEQYF TGTGCCAGCAACAGGACAGGGCTTTTTTTCGAGCAGTACTTC
. TRBJ2-1 TRBV19 . CASSPPPGVNEQFF TGTGCCAGTAGTCCCCCCCCTGGGGTCAATGAGCAGTTCTTC
. TRBJ1-1 TRBV20-1 . CSAQRGSVGGTEAFF TGCAGTGCACAAAGGGGCTCGGTTGGGGGCACTGAAGCTTTCTTT
. TRBJ2-2 TRBV5-1 . CASSVRPGAGELFF TGCGCCAGCAGCGTACGTCCAGGGGCCGGGGAGCTGTTTTTT
. TRBJ2-3 TRBV5-1 TRBD2 CASSAGLAGLTDTQYF TGCGCCAGCAGCGCAGGACTAGCGGGGCTCACAGATACGCAGTATTTT